A selection of T cell receptor beta chains follows, all from one sample in a study of cytomegalovirus exposure and HLA in healthy donors. The table came from immunoSEQ multiplex PCR; TCRdb's copy has only in-frame clones and leaves some out. The sample records 200,000 to 250,000 clones, 70% to 85% being singletons. Sequencing was done on a sample of PBMCs. The origin of the receptors is a woman aged 55-69 years in good health and CMV-seropositive. Each CDR3 is given with its conserved first and last residue. The D gene is left open where the match is weak. The listing skips clone size in some rows; elsewhere it reads once, few, many or a size class.

J,size,length,D,V,DNA,CDR3
TRBJ2-1,NA,11,NA,TRBV9,TGTGCCAGCAGCCCCTTTGATGAGCAGTTCTTC,CASSPFDEQFF
TRBJ1-3,NA,15,TRBD1,TRBV7-2,TGTGCCAGCAGCTCATCCCTACAGGGGAGAAACACCATATATTTT,CASSSSLQGRNTIYF
TRBJ2-5,NA,14,TRBD2,TRBV18,TGTGCCAGCTCACCAGGAGGGGAGGGCGAGACCCAGTACTTC,CASSPGGEGETQYF
TRBJ1-1,NA,14,NA,TRBV5-1,TGCGCCAGCAGCTCGGGGGTTAGACGCACTGAAGCTTTCTTT,CASSSGVRRTEAFF
TRBJ1-1,NA,14,TRBD1,TRBV7-9,TGTGCCAGCAGCCTAACAGGGGAAAACACTGAAGCTTTCTTT,CASSLTGENTEAFF
TRBJ2-7,NA,13,NA,TRBV6-1,TGTGCCAGCCGGGGGACTGGCCGGGACGAGCAGTACTTC,CASRGTGRDEQYF
TRBJ2-7,NA,16,TRBD2,TRBV5-1,TGCGCCAGCAGCTTGTCAGCGGGGGACATCTCCTACGAGCAGTACTTC,CASSLSAGDISYEQYF
TRBJ1-5,NA,15,TRBD1,TRBV6-6,TGTGCCAGCAGGGCCCCGGGACAGAGCAATCAGCCCCAGCATTTT,CASRAPGQSNQPQHF
TRBJ2-5,once,14,NA,TRBV9,TGTGCCAGCAGCGTAGTAAGCGGGCAAGAGACCCAGTACTTC,CASSVVSGQETQYF
TRBJ2-3,NA,15,TRBD1,TRBV7-2,TGTGCCAGCAGCCCAAGGCTCAGGGGGACAGATACGCAGTATTTT,CASSPRLRGTDTQYF
TRBJ1-6,NA,15,TRBD1,TRBV5-1,TGCGCCAGCAGCTCAGACAGGGGAGGGAATTCACCCCTCCACTTT,CASSSDRGGNSPLHF
TRBJ1-1,NA,14,NA,TRBV18,TGTGCCAGCTCACTTGAACAGGGCGGCACTGAAGCTTTCTTT,CASSLEQGGTEAFF
TRBJ2-1,NA,12,NA,TRBV25-1,TGTGCCAGCAGTCTACAGGGAATCGGGCAGTTCTTC,CASSLQGIGQFF
TRBJ2-3,NA,15,NA,TRBV30,TGTGCCTGGGCTAAAGACAGTCTCCGGGCAGATACGCAGTATTTT,CAWAKDSLRADTQYF
TRBJ2-3,NA,17,NA,TRBV28,TGTGCCAGCATCTCCACACCGGGACGGGGGAGCACAGATACGCAGTATTTT,CASISTPGRGSTDTQYF
TRBJ2-1,once,15,TRBD1,TRBV6-9,TGTGCCAGCAGTTCATCAGGGGGCTTGGACAATGAGCAGTTCTTC,CASSSSGGLDNEQFF
TRBJ1-2,NA,14,TRBD1,TRBV4-1,TGCGCCAGCAGCCAAGAAACAGGGGTAGATGGCTACACCTTC,CASSQETGVDGYTF
TRBJ1-5,once,13,TRBD1,TRBV10-3,TGTGCCATCAGTGATGCAGGGGGTCAGCCCCAGCATTTT,CAISDAGGQPQHF
TRBJ2-7,NA,15,TRBD2,TRBV5-4,TGTGCCAGCAGCCCCAGGACTAGCGGGACCTACGAGCAGTACTTC,CASSPRTSGTYEQYF
TRBJ1-1,NA,16,NA,TRBV5-6,TGTGCCAGCAGCTTGGCGGTGAGGCAGATGAACACTGAAGCTTTCTTT,CASSLAVRQMNTEAFF
TRBJ2-5,NA,14,NA,TRBV11-2,TGTGCCAGCAGCTTAGGCCAGGGCCAGGAGACCCAGTACTTC,CASSLGQGQETQYF
TRBJ1-2,NA,15,TRBD1,TRBV6-5,TGTGCCAGCAGAAAGCCGGGACAGGGGGCGTATGGCTACACCTTC,CASRKPGQGAYGYTF
TRBJ1-2,NA,15,TRBD1,TRBV14,TGTGCCAGCAGCCAAGACCCGCGGACAGGCAGTGGCTACACCTTC,CASSQDPRTGSGYTF
TRBJ2-5,NA,13,NA,TRBV2,TGTGCCAGCACCCTAGGGCCAGGGGAGACCCAGTACTTC,CASTLGPGETQYF
TRBJ1-4,NA,16,TRBD1,TRBV2,TGTGCCAGCAGTGCGGGTCAGGACAGGGCAAATGAAAAACTGTTTTTT,CASSAGQDRANEKLFF
TRBJ2-5,NA,14,NA,TRBV9,TGTGCCAGCAGCGTTCAGGGAGGAGGCGAGACCCAGTACTTC,CASSVQGGGETQYF
TRBJ1-1,NA,12,NA,TRBV7-9,TGTTCCAGCAGCTTCCAGGTCCCTGAGCCTTTCTTT,CSSSFQVPEPFF
TRBJ1-4,NA,15,TRBD1,TRBV30,TGTGCCTGGGGGACAGGGGGCGGGGGGGGTGAAAAACTGTTTTTT,CAWGTGGGGGEKLFF
TRBJ1-2,NA,15,TRBD1,TRBV5-1,TGCGCCAGCAGCTTTTCAGGGGGATTTCCTTATGGCTACACCTTC,CASSFSGGFPYGYTF
TRBJ1-2,NA,14,NA,TRBV7-2,TGTGCCAGCAGCCCAAGCGGGCTCGTGGGGGGCTACACCTTC,CASSPSGLVGGYTF
TRBJ2-5,NA,14,NA,TRBV18,TGTGCCAGCTCACCACCCAGCGCCAGAGAGACCCAGTACTTC,CASSPPSARETQYF
TRBJ2-1,once,14,TRBD2,TRBV30,TGTGCCTGGAGTGTCACAGCGGGAACCAATGAGCAGTTCTTC,CAWSVTAGTNEQFF
TRBJ2-2,few,12,NA,TRBV28,TGTGCCAGCAGCCCGTATCCCGGGGAGCTGTTTTTT,CASSPYPGELFF
TRBJ1-2,NA,12,NA,TRBV7-9,TGTTCCAGCAGCTTAGGCGGGGATGGCTACACCTTC,CSSSLGGDGYTF
TRBJ2-7,few,17,NA,TRBV11-2,TGTGCCAGCAGCCCAGATGGGGGCGGGTGGAGCTCCTACGAGCAGTACTTC,CASSPDGGGWSSYEQYF
TRBJ1-2,NA,15,TRBD1,TRBV6-1,TGTGCCAGCAGTGAGGGGACAGGGGGTGCCTATGGCTACACCTTC,CASSEGTGGAYGYTF
TRBJ2-3,NA,12,NA,TRBV7-2,TGTGCCAGCAGCTTAAATCGGGATACGCAGTATTTT,CASSLNRDTQYF
TRBJ2-2,NA,14,NA,TRBV5-1,TGCGCCAGCAGCTTGGGTCAGAACACCGGGGAGCTGTTTTTT,CASSLGQNTGELFF
TRBJ2-1,NA,14,TRBD2,TRBV10-3,TGTGCCATCAGTCAGACGCGGGAGTACAATGAGCAGTTCTTC,CAISQTREYNEQFF
TRBJ1-2,NA,13,NA,TRBV5-1,TGCGCCAGCAGCTTTCCACGGAGCGGTGGCTACACCTTC,CASSFPRSGGYTF
TRBJ2-7,NA,15,NA,TRBV6-1,TGTGCCAGCAGTGATTATGGTAGCGGCTCCTACGAGCAGTACTTC,CASSDYGSGSYEQYF
TRBJ1-2,NA,13,NA,TRBV5-1,TGCGCCAGCAGCCAGGAGGGAAATTATGGCTACACCTTC,CASSQEGNYGYTF
TRBJ2-1,NA,14,TRBD2,TRBV4-2,TGTGCCAGCAGCCCCGGGGGGTTTGGCGATGAGCAGTTCTTC,CASSPGGFGDEQFF